Shown below are 16 T cell receptor beta chains from a single sample sequenced in a study of blood T cell repertoires in COVID-19. Assay: immunoSEQ multiplex PCR; the TCRdb copy retains only in-frame clones and omits some. This sample carries 270,000 or so clones, about 91% of them seen once, and the ten largest clones take around 4.6%. Sequenced: peripheral blood. These receptors were collected from a woman in her thirties or forties who had recovered from COVID-19.

On this clone itself: One end of the junction varies from germline; a read error may be responsible. The V call is TRBV7-6, the J call TRBJ2-5; maybe TRBD1 (6 bases). Germline V lookup: CDR1 SGHVS, CDR2 FNYEAQ. The CDR3 has 15 amino acids. CDR3 DNA: TGTGCCAGCAGCAACTCGAGGACAGCCCAAGGGACCCAGTACTTC. Residues: CASSNSRTAQGTQYF.

The CDR3 here is CASSNRGLAGLYNEQFF. CDR3 DNA: TGTGCCAGCAGCAATAGGGGACTAGCGGGGCTCTACAATGAGCAGTTCTTC. The chain has TRBV9 and TRBJ2-1; 13 nucleotides match TRBD2. Germline CDR1 and CDR2: SGDLS and YYNGEE. This CDR3 has 17 amino acids. V lost 4 bases and J lost 3; bases outside the gene matches: 7.

DNA of the CDR3: TGTGCCACCAGTGATTTGCTGAGGGCAGGGGAGCTGTTTTTT. This gives the protein CATSDLLRAGELFF. The rearrangement uses TRBV24-1 and TRBJ2-2; maybe TRBD2 (5 bases). The CDR3 has 14 amino acids. V lost 0 bases, J lost 8 bases, and 9 bases lay in between. In germline, CDR1 is KGHDR, CDR2 SFDVKD.

This rearrangement joins TRBV5-6 to TRBJ2-7; 8 nucleotides align to TRBD1. After removal of 2 bases from V and 5 bases from J, the junction contained 6 bases not matched to a gene. Germline CDR1 SGHDT, CDR2 YYEEEE. This CDR3 is built from 14 residues. CDR3 residues: CASSLGTGSHEQYF. The DNA for the CDR3 is TGTGCCAGCAGCTTAGGGACAGGATCCCACGAGCAGTACTTC.

The chain is built from TRBV19 and TRBJ1-2; TRBD1 matches at 9 bases. V shed 6 bases, J shed 5 bases, and the junction held 10 bases outside the gene matches. Germline V gives CDR1 LNHDA, CDR2 SQIVND (reference sequence). The length of the CDR3 is 15 residues. CDR3 loop: CASRGTGLGEYGYTF. As DNA, the CDR3 is TGTGCCAGTAGGGGGACAGGGCTTGGAGAATATGGCTACACCTTC.

This clone was detected only once. The rearrangement joins TRBV4-1 to TRBJ2-1; D unresolved. CDR3 length equals 16 residues. Per germline, CDR1 MGHRA and CDR2 YSYEKL. V lost 1 base to trimming and J lost 10 bases, with 20 bases between them. DNA of the CDR3: TGCGCCAGCAGCCAAGGTGTAGTGGCGGTAGTCGGGGAGCAGTTCTTC. Amino acid sequence: CASSQGVVAVVGEQFF.

The rearrangement links TRBV24-1 to TRBJ1-3; 10 bases line up with TRBD1. This CDR3 is 18 amino acids long. Germline CDR1 is KGHDR and CDR2 is SFDVKD. Unmatched junction bases numbered 5, after V lost 1 base and J lost 0 bases. The CDR3 sequence: CATSDFHRDRGSGNTIYF. The CDR3 nucleotides are TGTGCCACCAGTGATTTTCACCGGGACAGGGGCTCTGGAAACACCATATATTTT.

The chain has TRBV28 and TRBJ1-1, with D maybe TRBD1 (5 bases). The CDR3 runs to 12 residues. The V gene lost 5 bases and the J gene lost 7 bases, with 11 bases spanning the gap. The V gene's germline CDR1 is MDHEN and CDR2 SYDVKM. For the CDR3, the DNA is TGTGCCAGCAGTCCAGGGTCCGTTGAAGCTTTCTTT. This translates into CASSPGSVEAFF.

This rearrangement joins TRBV24-1 to TRBJ2-2; 7 bases agree with TRBD1. V trimming: 7 bases; J trimming: 7 bases; junction bases outside the gene matches: 11. CDR3 length equals 15 residues. Germline V lookup: CDR1 KGHDR, CDR2 SFDVKD. CDR3 protein: CATSRQGDVVGELFF. The CDR3, as DNA: TGTGCCACCAGCCGGCAGGGGGATGTGGTCGGGGAGCTGTTTTTT.

The chain combines TRBV5-1 with TRBJ1-5; 8 bases are shared with TRBD1. The CDR3 contains 14 residues. The V gene's germline CDR1 is SGHRS and CDR2 YFSETQ. The J segment lost 7 bases and the V segment lost 2 bases, leaving 5 bases of the junction unmatched. The CDR3: CASSFGQGDQPQHF. The CDR3 coding sequence is TGCGCCAGCAGCTTCGGACAGGGAGACCAGCCCCAGCATTTT.

The CDR3 loop reads CASRTSGDGQPQHF. The CDR3 nucleotides are TGTGCCAGCAGAACATCGGGGGATGGGCAGCCCCAGCATTTT. The chain carries TRBV28 and TRBJ1-5, with D possibly being TRBD1 (5 bases). The germline V and J ends were trimmed by 6 bases and 7 bases, with 16 bases remaining between them. Germline CDR1 and CDR2: MDHEN and SYDVKM. This CDR3 region has 14 residues.

The rearrangement links TRBV24-1 to TRBJ2-5; TRBD1 matches at 7 bases. CDR1 KGHDR and CDR2 SFDVKD come from the germline V gene. CDR3 length: 14 amino acids. V lost 6 bases to trimming and J lost 5 bases; unmatched junction nucleotides: 8. The CDR3 nucleotides are TGTGCCACCAGTCCCAACAGGGGAGATGAGACCCAGTACTTC. Protein: CATSPNRGDETQYF.

This chain connects TRBV23-1 to TRBJ1-5; D not resolved. TRBV23-1 is noted as an ORF with a role that remains uncertain. Trimming took 0 bases from V and 0 from J, leaving 12 bases between them. The CDR3 loop spans 17 amino acids. CDR3 in amino acids: CASSQSATGFSNQPQHF. The CDR3 DNA is TGCGCCAGCAGTCAATCTGCGACCGGGTTTAGCAATCAGCCCCAGCATTTT.

This clone was counted once. V usage is TRBV6-5 and J usage is TRBJ1-4; tentative D call: TRBD1 (5 bases). The CDR3 has 15 amino acids. The germline gives CDR1 MNHEY, CDR2 SVGAGI. V lost 2 bases to trimming and J lost 4 bases, with 11 bases between them. The CDR3 DNA follows: TGTGCCAGCAGTTACAACGGGGGGGATAATGAAAAACTGTTTTTT. Encoded protein: CASSYNGGDNEKLFF.

The chain joins TRBV7-2 to TRBJ2-1; D is undetermined. CDR1 and CDR2 from the germline V gene are SGHTA and FQGNSA. The V gene lost 2 bases and the J gene lost 0 bases, with 8 bases spanning the gap. The CDR3 extends over 15 amino acids. CDR3 DNA sequence: TGTGCCAGCAGCTTAAGCTCTTTCTCCTACAATGAGCAGTTCTTC. The encoded protein is CASSLSSFSYNEQFF.

The chain uses TRBV7-2 and TRBJ2-3, with 16 bases that match TRBD2. The CDR3 sequence is 18 residues long. Looked up from germline, CDR1 is SGHTA and CDR2 is FQGNSA. Trimming cost V 4 bases and J 7 bases; bases outside gene matches: 11. CDR3 sequence (DNA): TGTGCCAGCAGCTATAAAGCCGGGACTAGCGGGGGGGCACATACGCAGTATTTT. This translates into CASSYKAGTSGGAHTQYF.